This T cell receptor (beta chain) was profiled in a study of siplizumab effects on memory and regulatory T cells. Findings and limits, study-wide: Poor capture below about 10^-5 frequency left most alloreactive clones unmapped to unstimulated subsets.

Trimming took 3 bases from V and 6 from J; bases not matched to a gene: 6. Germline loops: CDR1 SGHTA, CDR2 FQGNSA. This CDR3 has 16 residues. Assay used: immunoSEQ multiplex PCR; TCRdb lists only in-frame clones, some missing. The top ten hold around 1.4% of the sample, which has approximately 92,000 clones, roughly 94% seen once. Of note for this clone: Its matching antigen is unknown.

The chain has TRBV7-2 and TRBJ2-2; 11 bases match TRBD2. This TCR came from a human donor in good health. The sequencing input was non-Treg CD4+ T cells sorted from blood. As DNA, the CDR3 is TGTGCCAGCAGCTTGGAGGGACTAGCGGACTCCGGGGAGCTGTTTTTT. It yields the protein CASSLEGLADSGELFF.